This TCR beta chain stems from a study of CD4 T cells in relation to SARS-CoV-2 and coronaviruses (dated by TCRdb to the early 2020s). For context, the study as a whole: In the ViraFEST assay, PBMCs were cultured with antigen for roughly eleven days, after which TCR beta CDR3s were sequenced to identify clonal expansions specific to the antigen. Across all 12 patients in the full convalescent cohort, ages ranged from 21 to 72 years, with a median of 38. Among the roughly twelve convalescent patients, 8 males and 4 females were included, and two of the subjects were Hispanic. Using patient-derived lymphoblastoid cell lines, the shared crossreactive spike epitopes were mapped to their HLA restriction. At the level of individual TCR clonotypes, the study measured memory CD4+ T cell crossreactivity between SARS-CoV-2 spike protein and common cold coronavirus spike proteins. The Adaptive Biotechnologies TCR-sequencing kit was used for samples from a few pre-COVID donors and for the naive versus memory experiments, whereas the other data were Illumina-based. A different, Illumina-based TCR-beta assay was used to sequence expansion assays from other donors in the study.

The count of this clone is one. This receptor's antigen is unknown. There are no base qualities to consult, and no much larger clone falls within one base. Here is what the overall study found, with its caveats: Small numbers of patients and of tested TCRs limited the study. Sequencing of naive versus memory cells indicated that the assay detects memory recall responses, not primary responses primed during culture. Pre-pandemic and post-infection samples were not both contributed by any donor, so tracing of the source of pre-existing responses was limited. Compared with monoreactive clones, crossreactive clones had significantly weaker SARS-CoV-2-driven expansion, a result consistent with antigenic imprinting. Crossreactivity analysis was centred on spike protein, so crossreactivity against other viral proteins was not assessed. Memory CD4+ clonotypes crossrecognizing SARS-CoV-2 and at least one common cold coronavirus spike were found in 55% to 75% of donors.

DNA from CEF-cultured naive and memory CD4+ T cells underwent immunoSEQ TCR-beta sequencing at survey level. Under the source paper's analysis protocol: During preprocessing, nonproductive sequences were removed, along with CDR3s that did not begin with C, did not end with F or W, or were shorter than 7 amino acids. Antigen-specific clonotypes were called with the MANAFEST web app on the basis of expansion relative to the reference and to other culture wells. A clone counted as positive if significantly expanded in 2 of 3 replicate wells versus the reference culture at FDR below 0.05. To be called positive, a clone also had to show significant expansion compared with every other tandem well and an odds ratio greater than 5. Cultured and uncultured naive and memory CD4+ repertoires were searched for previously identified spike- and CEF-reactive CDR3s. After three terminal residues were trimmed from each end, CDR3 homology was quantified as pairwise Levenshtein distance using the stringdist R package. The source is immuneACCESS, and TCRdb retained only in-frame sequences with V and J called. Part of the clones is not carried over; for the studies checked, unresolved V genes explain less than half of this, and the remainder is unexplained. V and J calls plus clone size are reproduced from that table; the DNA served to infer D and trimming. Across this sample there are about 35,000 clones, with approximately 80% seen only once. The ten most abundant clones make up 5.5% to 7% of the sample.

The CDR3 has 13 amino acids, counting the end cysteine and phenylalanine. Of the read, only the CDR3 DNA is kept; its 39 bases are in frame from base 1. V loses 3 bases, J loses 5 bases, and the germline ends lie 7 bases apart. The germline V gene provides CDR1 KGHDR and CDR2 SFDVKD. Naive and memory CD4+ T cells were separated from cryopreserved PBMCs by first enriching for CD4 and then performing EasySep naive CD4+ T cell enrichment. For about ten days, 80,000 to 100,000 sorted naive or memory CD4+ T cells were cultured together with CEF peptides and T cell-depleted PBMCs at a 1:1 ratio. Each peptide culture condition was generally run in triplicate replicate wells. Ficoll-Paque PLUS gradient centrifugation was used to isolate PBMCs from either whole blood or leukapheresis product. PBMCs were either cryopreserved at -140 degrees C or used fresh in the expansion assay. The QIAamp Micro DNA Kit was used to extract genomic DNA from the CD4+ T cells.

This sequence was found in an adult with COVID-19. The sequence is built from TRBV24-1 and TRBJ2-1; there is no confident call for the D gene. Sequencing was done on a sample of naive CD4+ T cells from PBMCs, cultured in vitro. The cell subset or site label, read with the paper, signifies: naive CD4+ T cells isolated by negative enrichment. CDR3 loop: CATSDLTDNEQFF. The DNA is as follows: TGTGCCACCAGTGATCTGACGGACAATGAGCAGTTCTTC.